This passage covers 13 T cell receptor beta chains from one sample sequenced in a study of monozygotic twins with inflammatory bowel disease. Reprocessing the 5' RACE reads, TCRdb reports a single entry for every CDR3 protein and omits DNA. The repertoire table contains 300,000 to 450,000 distinct CDR3 sequences. Sample: blood. The receptor source for this set is a human donor with ulcerative colitis or Crohn's disease, or a healthy co-twin of an affected twin (not recorded which).

J is TRBJ2-2 and V is TRBV11-3; lacking DNA, the TRBD2 call made by TCRdb goes unchecked. In germline, CDR1 is SGHNT, CDR2 YENEEA. This CDR3 region has 14 residues. The CDR3 sequence is CASSFTSAAGELFF.

The CDR3 is CASSPGQGGEKLFF. The chain carries TRBV12-3 or TRBV12-4 and TRBJ1-4; TCRdb's D call of TRBD1 is untestable without DNA. This CDR3 contains 14 residues.

The chain carries TRBV4-1 and TRBJ1-6; TCRdb's D call of TRBD1 is untestable without DNA. The CDR3 sequence is 15 residues long. CDR1 and CDR2 from the germline V gene are MGHRA and YSYEKL. CDR3 loop: CASSGRTGINSPLHF.

The V call is TRBV9, the J call TRBJ2-1; TCRdb's D gene call, TRBD2, goes unchecked for lack of DNA. The CDR3 has 14 amino acids. CDR1 and CDR2 (germline): SGDLS, YYNGEE. CDR3 in amino acids: CASSVDLADNEQFF.

The CDR3 sequence: CASSLGPGSSYEQYF. The chain combines TRBV5-1 with TRBJ2-7. CDR3 length: 15 residues. In germline, CDR1 is SGHRS, CDR2 YFSETQ.

V is TRBV15 and J is TRBJ2-1; lacking DNA, the TRBD1 call made by TCRdb goes unchecked. This CDR3 contains 12 residues. Germline loops: CDR1 LNHNV, CDR2 YYDKDF (reference sequence). CDR3 amino acids: CATSRFRDEQFF.

The chain joins TRBV19 to TRBJ2-2; TCRdb's D gene call, TRBD1, goes unchecked for lack of DNA. This CDR3 has 14 residues. Per the germline V gene, CDR1 is LNHDA and CDR2 is SQIVND (reference sequence). CDR3 region: CASTRQGVTGELFF.

CDR3 in amino acids: CASSSAGLNEQFF. This chain connects TRBV11-2 to TRBJ2-1; TCRdb names TRBD2, which stays unverified in the absence of DNA. The CDR3 totals 13 residues. Germline CDR1 is SGHAT and CDR2 is FQNNGV.

This sequence joins TRBV30 and TRBJ1-5; TCRdb picks TRBD1, but there is no DNA to check that call. Germline V CDR1 and CDR2: GTSNPN, SVGIG (reference sequence). The CDR3 has 15 amino acids. The CDR3 region is CAWSTGDYSNQPQHF.

The J gene is TRBJ1-1, the V gene TRBV6-5; TCRdb returns TRBD1, unconfirmable since there is no DNA. Germline V gene lookup returns CDR1 MNHEY and CDR2 SVGAGI. The CDR3 runs 13 residues. CDR3 sequence reads: CASTEGLNTEAFF.

The CDR3 region is CASSSSGNEQFF. The chain has TRBV7-3 and TRBJ2-1. The germline V gene encodes CDR1 SGHTA and CDR2 FQGTGA. The CDR3 has 12 residues.

The rearrangement joins TRBV7-9 to TRBJ1-2; TCRdb's assignment of TRBD1 cannot be checked, as there is no DNA. This CDR3 is built from 16 residues. CDR1 SEHNR and CDR2 FQNEAQ come from the germline V gene (reference sequence). CDR3 protein: CASSLEGTLANYGYTF.

This chain links TRBV20-1 with TRBJ1-2. The CDR3 is 14 amino acids. Germline V gene data show CDR1 as DFQATT and CDR2 as SNEGSKA (reference sequence). CDR3 protein: CSARDYGLPGGYTF.